This is a list of T cell receptor beta chains from one sample in a study of cytotoxic CD8 clonotypes in ibrutinib-treated CLL. Profiled with immunoSEQ multiplex PCR; TCRdb holds only in-frame clones, not every one. Found here are 150,000 to 200,000 clones, nearly 90% of them singletons; the top ten hold about 2.9%. The starting material was PBMCs, obtained at disease progression, from a patient treated with ibrutinib. The receptors come from a human donor with chronic lymphocytic leukemia. CDR3s include the opening cysteine and the closing phenylalanine or tryptophan. Fields, in order: D gene, V gene, clone size, J gene, CDR3 DNA, CDR3 protein. The D gene is left open where the match is weak. Size tells how often a clone was seen (once, few, many) or the class of an expanded clone, and some rows leave it out.

>-|TRBV29-1|-|TRBJ1-5
TGCAGCGTTGTAGGTGGAGGGAATCAGCCCCAGCATTTT
CSVVGGGNQPQHF
>-|TRBV6-5|-|TRBJ2-1
TGTGCCAGCAGTTACCGAGGGGCCAATGAGCAGTTCTTC
CASSYRGANEQFF
>-|TRBV5-1|-|TRBJ2-5
TGCGCCAGCAGCCCCGGGCAGCCCCAAGAGACCCAGTACTTC
CASSPGQPQETQYF
>TRBD2|TRBV5-1|-|TRBJ2-1
TGCGCCAGCAGCTTGGCTAGCGGGCTCTACAATGAGCAGTTCTTC
CASSLASGLYNEQFF
>-|TRBV19|-|TRBJ2-1
TGTGCCAGTAGTGGTGGGAGCTCCTACAATGAGCAGTTCTTC
CASSGGSSYNEQFF
>-|TRBV6-1|-|TRBJ1-1
TGTGCCAGCAACCTCTGGGGGAACACTGAAGCTTTCTTT
CASNLWGNTEAFF
>-|TRBV5-6|-|TRBJ2-1
TGTGCCAGCAGCGAGACAGGTCCGGGGGAGCAGTTCTTC
CASSETGPGEQFF
>TRBD2|TRBV9|-|TRBJ2-1
TGTGCCAGCAGCGCCACAGGCGGGAGGGCCTTCGACCTAGGTGGGCATGAGCAGTTCTTC
CASSATGGRAFDLGGHEQFF
>TRBD2|TRBV7-3|once|TRBJ2-7
TGTGCCAGCAGCTCAGGACTAGCGGGAGGCGAGCAGTACTTC
CASSSGLAGGEQYF
>TRBD2|TRBV29-1|-|TRBJ2-7
TGCAGCGCCAGCGGGCTAGCGGGTCTCGAGCAGTACTTC
CSASGLAGLEQYF
>-|TRBV7-9|-|TRBJ2-7
TGTGCCAGCAGCTTAGCGGGGACGAACTACGAGCAGTACTTC
CASSLAGTNYEQYF
>-|TRBV18|-|TRBJ2-2
TGTGCCAGCTCACCTCTTCTATTGCGAACTAACACCGGGGAGCTGTTTTTT
CASSPLLLRTNTGELFF
>TRBD2|TRBV7-8|-|TRBJ2-5
TGTGCCAGCAGCTTTAGCGGGAGGTGGGAGACCCAGTACTTC
CASSFSGRWETQYF